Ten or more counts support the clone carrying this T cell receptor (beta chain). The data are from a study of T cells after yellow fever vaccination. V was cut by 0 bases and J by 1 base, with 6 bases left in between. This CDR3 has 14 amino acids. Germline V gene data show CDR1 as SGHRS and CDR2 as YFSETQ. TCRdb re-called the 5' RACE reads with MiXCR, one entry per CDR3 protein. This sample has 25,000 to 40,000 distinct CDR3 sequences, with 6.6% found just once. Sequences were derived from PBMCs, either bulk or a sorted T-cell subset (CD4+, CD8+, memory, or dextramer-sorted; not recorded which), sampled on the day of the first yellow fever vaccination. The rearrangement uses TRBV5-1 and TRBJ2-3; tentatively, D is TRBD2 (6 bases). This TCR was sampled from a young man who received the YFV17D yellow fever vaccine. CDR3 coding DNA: TGCGCCAGCAGCTTGGGGGAGGGCACAGATACGCAGTATTTT. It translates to CASSLGEGTDTQYF.